These 25 T cell receptor beta chains originate from one sample sequenced in a study of T cells in Graves' hyperthyroidism and ophthalmopathy. Amplification of TCR beta CDR3 regions was performed using RNA transcripts as template. HTBI primers were employed in a first-round RT-PCR of the TCR CDR3. TCRdb passed the multiplex PCR reads through MiXCR, listing each CDR3 protein once. The sample has a few hundred thousand distinct CDR3 sequences; approximately 18% are singletons. Sequencing input: blood. All receptors derive from a man aged 45-60 years with Graves' ophthalmopathy.

In this sample, this clonotype turned up many times. The chain recombines TRBV7-9 with TRBJ1-1; possible D gene TRBD1, 5 bases. The CDR3 runs to 16 residues. CDR1 SEHNR and CDR2 FQNEAQ come from the germline V gene (reference sequence). V dropped 2 bases and J dropped 1 base, with 14 bases sitting between them. As DNA, the CDR3 is TGTGCCAGCAGCTTAAGAGGGGCTAAACAGAACACTGAAGCTTTCTTT. Its translation: CASSLRGAKQNTEAFF. Full variable domain (rest looked up from reference TRBV7-9 and TRBJ1-1): DTGVSQNPRHKITKRGQNVTFRCDPISEHNRLYWYRQTLGQGPEFLTYFQNEAQLEKSRLLSDRFSAERPKGSFSTLEIQRTEQGDSAMYLCASSLRGAKQNTEAFFGQGTRLTVV.

This clonotype was found many times. The rearrangement uses TRBV3-1 and TRBJ1-5; D is perhaps TRBD1 (5 bases). The germline gives CDR1 LGHDT, CDR2 YNNKEL (reference sequence). This CDR3 spans 12 amino acids. The germline V and J ends were trimmed by 3 bases and 9 bases, with 9 bases remaining between them. CDR3 DNA: TGTGCCAGCAGCCATCCGCAGGGGCCCCAGCATTTT. Its protein is CASSHPQGPQHF. The full variable domain, rest sourced from reference TRBV3-1 and TRBJ1-5, is DTAVSQTPKYLVTQMGNDKSIKCEQNLGHDTMYWYKQDSKKFLKIMFSYNNKELIINETVPNRFSPKSPDKAHLNLHINSLELGDSAVYFCASSHPQGPQHFGDGTRLSIL.

The chain employs TRBV5-1 and TRBJ1-1; perhaps TRBD1 as D (5 bases). CDR1 is SGHRS, CDR2 YFSETQ, per germline. The CDR3 has 15 amino acids. Trimming pared 4 bases from V and 1 base from J, leaving 14 bases between. The DNA of the CDR3 is TGCGCCAGCAGCCCCATCAGGGAAGGGAACACTGAAGCTTTCTTT. It is translated as CASSPIREGNTEAFF.

This clonotype has a count of ten or more. V and J are TRBV12-3 or TRBV12-4 and TRBJ1-2, with TRBD1 as a possible D gene (5 bases). With 5 bases removed from V and 4 bases from J, the gap between germline ends came to 20 bases. There are 16 residues in the CDR3. This chain's CDR3 is CASSTLGRSQGYGYTF. The CDR3 nucleotides read TGTGCCAGCAGTACACTTGGCCGCTCCCAGGGCTATGGCTACACCTTC.

The rearrangement links TRBV28 to TRBJ2-2; D possibly corresponds to TRBD2 (6 bases). CDR3 length: 14 amino acids. Between the trimmed V and J ends, which lost 1 base and 4 bases, there was a span of 7 bases. Germline CDR1 reads MDHEN; CDR2 reads SYDVKM. The CDR3 coding sequence is TGTGCCAGCAGTTTATTTAGCGGCACCGGGGAGCTGTTTTTT. As protein: CASSLFSGTGELFF. The whole variable domain, filled in from reference TRBV28 and TRBJ2-2, reads DVKVTQSSRYLVKRTGEKVFLECVQDMDHENMFWYRQDPGLGLRLIYFSYDVKMKEKGDIPEGYSVSREKKERFSLILESASTNQTSMYLCASSLFSGTGELFFGEGSRLTVL.

This clonotype has just a few counts. The CDR3 protein is CSVKRGGDEQYF. For the CDR3, the DNA is TGCAGCGTTAAGCGGGGAGGAGACGAGCAGTACTTC. V gene TRBV29-1 combines with J gene TRBJ2-7; 7 nucleotides align to TRBD2. Germline V gene sequence: CDR1 SQVTM, CDR2 ANQGSEA. This CDR3 is built from 12 residues. J lost 5 bases, V lost 5 bases, and 6 bases had no gene match.

This clonotype was seen repeatedly, ten times or more. The rearrangement joins TRBV7-8 to TRBJ1-1; D is ambiguous. V was cut by 5 bases and J by 0 bases, with 10 bases left in between. Germline values: CDR1 SGHVS, CDR2 FQNEAQ. The CDR3 has 14 residues. The CDR3 sequence: CASSIGPLNTEAFF. The CDR3 coding sequence is TGTGCCAGCAGCATCGGACCGCTGAACACTGAAGCTTTCTTT.

The rearrangement links TRBV19 to TRBJ2-3; 13 nucleotides line up with TRBD2. The CDR3 has 14 residues. With 10 bases clipped from V and 3 bases from J, the junction kept 4 bases outside the gene matches. Per the germline V gene, CDR1 is LNHDA and CDR2 is SQIVND (reference sequence). DNA for the CDR3: TGTGCCACCGCGACTAGCGGGAGGACAGATACGCAGTATTTT. It encodes CATATSGRTDTQYF.

This sequence joins TRBV5-4 and TRBJ2-7; TRBD2 agrees at 8 bases. Germline CDR1 and CDR2: SGHNT and YYREEE (reference sequence). The CDR3 contains 14 residues. The V gene end was trimmed by 2 bases and the J gene end by 2 bases; junction bases not matched to a gene: 3. The CDR3 bases are TGTGCCAGCAGCTTCGGGACTAGGGCCTACGAGCAGTACTTC. Translation: CASSFGTRAYEQYF.

This clonotype was seen many times. This chain joins TRBV5-5 and TRBJ1-1; D gene unclear. V was shortened by 6 bases and J by 3 bases, with 15 bases between the two germline ends. Germline V gene lookup returns CDR1 SGHKS and CDR2 YYEKEE (reference sequence). This CDR3 contains 14 residues. CDR3 nucleotides: TGTGCCAGCATGAGGGAGGGAGCGGACACTGAAGCTTTCTTT. Encoded protein: CASMREGADTEAFF.

In this sample, this clonotype turned up many times. The gene calls are TRBV7-2 and TRBJ2-7, with D possibly being TRBD1 (6 bases). Germline values: CDR1 SGHTA, CDR2 FQGNSA. The CDR3 runs to 12 residues. V was trimmed by 5 bases and J by 3 bases, leaving 8 bases between them. CDR3 amino acids: CASSQQGYEQYF. Written as DNA, the CDR3 is TGTGCCAGCAGCCAACAGGGCTACGAGCAGTACTTC. The full variable domain, its missing parts supplied by reference TRBV7-2 and TRBJ2-7, is GAGVSQSPSNKVTEKGKDVELRCDPISGHTALYWYRQSLGQGLEFLIYFQGNSAPDKSGLPSDRFSAERTGGSVSTLTIQRTQQEDSAVYLCASSQQGYEQYFGPGTRLTVT.

This clonotype was recorded many times. This chain uses TRBV12-3 or TRBV12-4 with TRBJ2-7; TRBD2 matches at 11 bases. The CDR3 runs 14 residues. The junction had 3 bases not matched to a gene; V was cut back by 6 bases and J by 2 bases. The CDR3 sequence: CASRTSGATYEQYF. CDR3 bases: TGTGCCAGCAGGACTAGCGGGGCAACCTACGAGCAGTACTTC.

DNA for the CDR3: TGTGCCAACCGGACCGGCGGCACAGATACGCAGTATTTT. The encoded protein is CANRTGGTDTQYF. The gene calls are TRBV6-1 and TRBJ2-3; unclear D gene. Germline CDR1 and CDR2: MNHNS and SASEGT. There are 13 residues in the CDR3. V was trimmed by 10 bases and J by 1 base, leaving 12 bases between them.

This rearrangement joins TRBV6-6 to TRBJ1-2, with TRBD1 matching over 7 bases. J was trimmed by 1 base and V by 1 base; bases with no gene match: 15. Germline V gene data show CDR1 as MNHNY and CDR2 as SVGAGI (reference sequence). CDR3 size: 19 residues. CDR3 sequence: CASSYLPPGTARFNYGYTF. The CDR3 DNA follows: TGTGCCAGCAGTTACTTACCCCCCGGGACAGCCAGATTTAACTATGGCTACACCTTC.

Concerning this clonotype: The missing conserved phenylalanine or tryptophan at the end of this CDR3 makes a read error likely. J is TRBJ2-2 and V is TRBV7-9; 14 bases match TRBD2. This CDR3 is built from 19 residues. The J segment lost 0 bases and the V segment lost 5 bases, leaving 8 bases of the junction unmatched. Germline V gene data show CDR1 as SEHNR and CDR2 as FQNEAQ (reference sequence). CDR3 protein: CASSLRTSGRFANTGELFL. The CDR3 DNA reads as TGTGCCAGCAGCCTAAGGACTAGCGGGAGGTTCGCGAACACCGGGGAGCTGTTTTTG.

This clonotype was counted between two and nine times. The chain recombines TRBV6-1 with TRBJ2-5, with D possibly matching TRBD1 (5 bases). Germline V lookup: CDR1 MNHNS, CDR2 SASEGT. The length of the CDR3 is 13 residues. The V and J ends lost 2 bases and 4 bases respectively, with 8 bases between them. The CDR3 nucleotides are TGTGCCAGCAGTGAACAGGGTGGAGAGACCCAGTACTTC. As protein: CASSEQGGETQYF.

This clonotype appeared many times. The rearrangement joins TRBV5-1 to TRBJ2-2; D may match TRBD1 or TRBD2 (5 bases each). Per the germline V gene, CDR1 is SGHRS and CDR2 is YFSETQ. The V and J ends lost 3 bases and 4 bases respectively, with 10 bases between them. The CDR3 consists of 14 residues. CDR3 nucleotide sequence: TGCGCCAGCAGCTGGGACCGCTCCACCGGGGAGCTGTTTTTT. Amino acids: CASSWDRSTGELFF.

The J gene is TRBJ2-1, the V gene TRBV29-1; 8 bases are shared with TRBD2. The CDR3 contains 15 residues. V shed 3 bases, J shed 10 bases, and the junction held 14 bases outside the gene matches. Per the germline V gene, CDR1 is SQVTM and CDR2 is ANQGSEA. CDR3 bases: TGCAGCGTTGACCGAGGAGGGACTAGGGGTTCCGAGCAGTTCTTC. Protein: CSVDRGGTRGSEQFF.

On this clonotype: The junction does not match germline at one end; this may be a read error. The chain carries TRBV6-1 and TRBJ2-2; D is possibly TRBD2 (5 bases). The CDR3 extends over 16 amino acids. Per the germline V gene, CDR1 is MNHNS and CDR2 is SASEGT. The CDR3, as DNA: TGTGCCATCAGTGAGTCTGGAGCGGCGAACACCGGGGAGCTGTTTTTT. Translating it yields CAISESGAANTGELFF.

At least ten counts were recorded for this clonotype. The V call is TRBV3-1, the J call TRBJ1-2, with 7 nucleotides matching TRBD1. The germline gives CDR1 LGHDT, CDR2 YNNKEL (reference sequence). This CDR3 contains 13 residues. The trim removed 5 bases at V and 7 bases at J, leaving 7 bases unmatched. The CDR3 DNA sequence: TGTGCCAGCAGCTTCGACAGGGTCGGTGGCTACACCTTC. It translates to CASSFDRVGGYTF.

The J gene is TRBJ2-6, the V gene TRBV24-1; tentatively, D is TRBD1 (5 bases). The germline V gene has CDR1 KGHDR and CDR2 SFDVKD. Trimming took 8 bases from V and 1 from J, leaving 14 bases between them. CDR3 length equals 16 residues. The CDR3, as DNA: TGTGCCACCAAGGTGACAGAACTATCTGGGGCCAACGTCCTGACTTTC. Protein: CATKVTELSGANVLTF.

This clonotype was detected many times. This chain links TRBV7-9 with TRBJ2-1, with TRBD2 matching over 8 bases. Losses at the gene ends were 0 bases for V and 6 bases for J; bases not matched to a gene: 7. The CDR3 is 16 residues long. CDR1 and CDR2 from the germline V gene are SEHNR and FQNEAQ (reference sequence). This CDR3 is CASSLAWGLVGNEQFF. CDR3 DNA sequence: TGTGCCAGCAGCTTAGCGTGGGGACTAGTAGGCAATGAGCAGTTCTTC. Together with reference TRBV7-9 and TRBJ2-1, the CDR3 gives the full variable domain: DTGVSQNPRHKITKRGQNVTFRCDPISEHNRLYWYRQTLGQGPEFLTYFQNEAQLEKSRLLSDRFSAERPKGSFSTLEIQRTEQGDSAMYLCASSLAWGLVGNEQFFGPGTRLTVL.

This clonotype was recorded many times. The chain carries TRBV18 and TRBJ2-3; 7 bases are a match to TRBD2. This CDR3 has 16 amino acids. From germline, CDR1 is KGHSH and CDR2 LQKENI. J was trimmed by 4 bases and V by 6 bases; bases with no gene match: 13. Here the CDR3 reads CASSRRTGGSADTQYF. Written as DNA, the CDR3 is TGTGCCAGCTCGCGAAGGACGGGCGGGAGCGCAGATACGCAGTATTTT. Full variable domain (remainder filled in from reference TRBV18 and TRBJ2-3): NAGVMQNPRHLVRRRGQEARLRCSPMKGHSHVYWYRQLPEEGLKFMVYLQKENIIDESGMPKERFSAEFPKEGPSILRIQQVVRGDSAAYFCASSRRTGGSADTQYFGPGTRLTVL.

Ten or more counts support this clonotype. CDR3 in DNA: TGTGCCAGCAGCTTAGCCGACGGGGGGGAAAAACTGTTTTTT. This translates into CASSLADGGEKLFF. The V and J genes are TRBV11-2 and TRBJ1-4; D perhaps matches TRBD1 (5 bases). The ends were cut back, 1 base at V and 8 bases at J, with 11 bases in the middle. CDR3 length: 14 amino acids. Per the germline V gene, CDR1 is SGHAT and CDR2 is FQNNGV.

The genes are TRBV6-1 and TRBJ1-3, with 8 bases lining up with TRBD1. This CDR3 has 17 residues. CDR1 MNHNS and CDR2 SASEGT come from the germline V gene. V lost 5 bases to trimming and J lost 0 bases; unmatched junction nucleotides: 9. The CDR3 reads CASSSSRGPSSGNTIYF. For the CDR3, the DNA is TGTGCCAGCAGTAGCTCCAGGGGGCCAAGCTCTGGAAACACCATATATTTT.